One T cell receptor beta chain is described in this entry. Its antigen remains undetermined. A much larger clonotype is one base distant, so this may be a read error. The data originate from a study of T cells after yellow fever vaccination (dated by TCRdb to 2018 to 2020). Context from the whole study: The SMART-Seq v4 Ultra Low Input RNA kit was used to prepare libraries from fractions with low cell numbers. Bulk TCR alpha and beta repertoires were sequenced longitudinally to track T-cell clones before and after primary and booster YFV17D yellow fever vaccination. Two healthy male donors, one aged 18 to 30 and one aged 30 to 40 years, made up the cohort. Blood was drawn at multiple timepoints before and after primary and secondary immunization, with bulk PBMC replicates and cell subsets isolated. General study outcomes and caveats: Most clones expanded after primary vaccination were re-detected after the booster (about 96% of CD4 and 88% of CD8), suggesting broad memory maintenance. A small share of clonotypes occurred in both CD4 and CD8 compartments, likely arising from convergent recombination. The secondary T-cell response was weaker than the primary response but faster, peaking on day 5 instead of day 15. Only a couple of donors were included in the study, so the extent to which the findings can be generalized is limited. Because abundant contaminating clonotypes from the bulk population could be contained in FACS-sorted repertoires, computational filtering was required.

The sample's treatment or condition label, in plain terms: live attenuated yellow fever vaccine strain. At each blood-draw timepoint, two biological replicates of bulk PBMCs were obtained. A standard Ficoll-Paque protocol was used to isolate PBMCs from peripheral blood. TriZol was used to extract RNA from bulk PBMCs, from CD4 and CD8 fractions, and from dextramer-positive and dextramer-negative fractions. TCR cDNA was made using 5'RACE template switching, a step that added a universal primer site and unique molecular identifiers. cDNA synthesis was primed from both the TCR alpha and TCR beta constant segments. Library amplification involved two PCR steps, and the second step added sample barcodes and sequencing adapters. Sequencing of libraries was performed on Illumina HiSeq 2500 (2x100 bp) or NovaSeq (2x150 bp). In the original analysis: MIGEC handled demultiplexing of reads and collapsing into UMI consensus sequences, while MiXCR performed V(D)J alignment. Clonotypes responding to the vaccine were identified with edgeR on replicate PBMC samples, with the criteria of FDR below 0.01 and a log2 fold change above 5 up to day 15. Bulk clonotypes were assigned CD4 or CD8 identity according to which sequenced CD4 or CD8 repertoire held them at higher abundance. The public reads were reanalyzed by TCRdb: fastp trimming at Q25, MiXCR alignment, in-frame beta chains only. Rows merge per CDR3 protein into single entries with the most common DNA and genes. TCRdb, not the authors, supplied the V and J calls. For this sample there are around 500,000 distinct CDR3 sequences; around a fifth appear just once. 16% of the sample belongs to the ten largest clones.

The sequenced sample was PBMCs, obtained about 20 days after the first yellow fever vaccination. The sequence was collected from a man between 18 and 29 years old who received the YFV17D yellow fever vaccine.

The CDR3: CASRLRDRGYEQHF. The DNA sequence is as follows: TGTGCCAGCAGGTTAAGGGACAGGGGCTACGAGCAGCACTTC. The chain was built from TRBV7-8 and TRBJ2-7, with TRBD1 matching 10 junction bases. The CDR3 spans 14 residues, from the cysteine through the phenylalanine. Left in the record is the CDR3 DNA by itself, 42 bases read in frame from the first base. CDR1 and CDR2 are read off the germline V gene as SGHVS and FQNEAQ. The entire variable domain, with the stretches around the CDR3 drawn from the reference TRBV7-8 and TRBJ2-7 proteins, is GAGVSQSPRYKVAKRGQDVALRCDPISGHVSLFWYQQALGQGPEFLTYFQNEAQLDKSGLPSDRFFAERPEGSVSTLKIQRTQQEDSAVYLCASRLRDRGYEQHFGPGTRLTVT.